This T cell receptor beta chain was obtained from a study of response to subunit inactivated influenza vaccine. MiXCR, applied by TCRdb to the RT-PCR reads, yields one record per CDR3 protein. This table holds 450,000 to 500,000 distinct CDR3 sequences, approximately 10% found once. This clonotype was seen at least ten times. This TCR came from a man aged 45-65 years who received an inactivated influenza vaccine. The source was PBMCs from blood, collected roughly 46 days after vaccination.

The CDR3 here is CASSLDGGQNTGELFF. Here the CDR3 DNA reads TGTGCCAGCAGCTTGGACGGGGGGCAGAACACCGGGGAGCTGTTTTTT. This rearrangement joins TRBV5-5 to TRBJ2-2, with D possibly TRBD2 on 7 matching bases. Germline V gives CDR1 SGHKS, CDR2 YYEKEE (reference sequence). This CDR3 is 16 amino acids long. V was pared by 0 bases and J by 1 base, with 10 bases between. The entire variable domain, with the rest obtained from reference TRBV5-5 and TRBJ2-2, is as follows: DAGVTQSPTHLIKTRGQQVTLRCSPISGHKSVSWYQQVLGQGPQFIFQYYEKEERGRGNFPDRFSARQFPNYSSELNVNALLLGDSALYLCASSLDGGQNTGELFFGEGSRLTVL.